This TCR beta chain was identified during a study of PD-1 blockade in classical Hodgkin lymphoma. General study points: Those patients who began receiving nivolumab less than 1 year after ASCT had lower diversity, and they were excluded.

Sequenced by immunoSEQ multiplex PCR; TCRdb stores in-frame clones only, minus some. Among 30,000 to 40,000 clones listed, more than 85% were seen once. As concerns this clone: What it binds is not known.

Described time point: cycle 4 day 1 (C4D1), after less than 7 weeks of nivolumab. Relapses following autologous stem cell transplantation were seen in all patients, with brentuximab vedotin exposure varying. Out of thawed PBMCs, magnetic negative selection purified CD4+ T cells. The CDR3 contains 14 residues. In germline, CDR1 is SGHNT, CDR2 YYREEE (reference sequence). The V end was cut by 0 bases, the J end by 5 bases, with 10 bases between. This receptor was taken from a human donor with classical Hodgkin lymphoma. The source was CD4+ T cells from blood, collected before the fourth cycle of nivolumab. The V and J genes are TRBV5-4 and TRBJ2-3, with D perhaps TRBD2 (5 bases). CDR3 DNA: TGTGCCAGCAGCTTGGAGCCCGGGGAAGATACGCAGTATTTT. It codes for CASSLEPGEDTQYF.